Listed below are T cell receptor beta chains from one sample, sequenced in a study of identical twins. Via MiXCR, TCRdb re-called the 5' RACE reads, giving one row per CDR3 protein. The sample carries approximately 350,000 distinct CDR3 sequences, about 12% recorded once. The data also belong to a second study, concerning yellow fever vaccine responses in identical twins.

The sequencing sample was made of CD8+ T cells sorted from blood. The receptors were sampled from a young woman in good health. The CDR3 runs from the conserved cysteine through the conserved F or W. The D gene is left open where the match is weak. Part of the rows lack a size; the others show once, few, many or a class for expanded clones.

CDR3 DNA: TGCGCCAGCAGAAAGGACAGGGAAGCGGAGACCCAGTACTTC
CDR3 protein: CASRKDREAETQYF
D gene: TRBD1
J gene: TRBJ2-5
V gene: TRBV4-1
clone size: NA

CDR3 DNA: TGTGCCAGCAGCCGGGACTCTGGCACAGATACGCAGTATTTT
CDR3 protein: CASSRDSGTDTQYF
D gene: NA
J gene: TRBJ2-3
V gene: TRBV28
clone size: NA

CDR3 DNA: TGTGCCACAGGGACAGGGGTCACAGATACGCAGTATTTT
CDR3 protein: CATGTGVTDTQYF
D gene: TRBD1
J gene: TRBJ2-3
V gene: TRBV25-1
clone size: NA

CDR3 DNA: TGCGCCAGCAGCCTAGACTCGTTGGATGAGCAGTTCTTC
CDR3 protein: CASSLDSLDEQFF
D gene: NA
J gene: TRBJ2-1
V gene: TRBV5-1
clone size: many

CDR3 DNA: TGTGCCACCAGTGATTTCCCGGGACAGGGGACCCAAGAGACCCAGTACTTC
CDR3 protein: CATSDFPGQGTQETQYF
D gene: TRBD1
J gene: TRBJ2-5
V gene: TRBV24-1
clone size: NA

CDR3 DNA: TGTGCCAGCGACCCGACGGGGATACAAGAGACCCAGTACTTC
CDR3 protein: CASDPTGIQETQYF
D gene: NA
J gene: TRBJ2-5
V gene: TRBV5-6
clone size: few

CDR3 DNA: TGTGCCAGCAGCTTAGGATACGGGAGGGGGTGGACTGAAGCTTTCTTT
CDR3 protein: CASSLGYGRGWTEAFF
D gene: NA
J gene: TRBJ1-1
V gene: TRBV7-9
clone size: few

CDR3 DNA: TGTGCCAGCAGCACCCCGTCCTATGAGCAGTTCTTC
CDR3 protein: CASSTPSYEQFF
D gene: NA
J gene: TRBJ2-1
V gene: TRBV9
clone size: NA

CDR3 DNA: TGTGCCAGCAGCCCCTTACAGGCAAGGGGGTACAATGAGCAGTTCTTC
CDR3 protein: CASSPLQARGYNEQFF
D gene: NA
J gene: TRBJ2-1
V gene: TRBV3-1
clone size: NA

CDR3 DNA: TGTGCCAGCAGTCATCCAGATGGCGGGCCCTCCTACAATGAGCAGTTCTTC
CDR3 protein: CASSHPDGGPSYNEQFF
D gene: NA
J gene: TRBJ2-1
V gene: TRBV9
clone size: NA

CDR3 DNA: TGTGCCAGCAGCCCCCTTGCTGGACAGGGATACTCTGGGGCCAACGTCCTGACTTTC
CDR3 protein: CASSPLAGQGYSGANVLTF
D gene: TRBD1
J gene: TRBJ2-6
V gene: TRBV11-1
clone size: NA

CDR3 DNA: TGTGCCAGCAGCTTTAGCCCCGGGACAGGGAAGGCCGGGGAGCTGTTTTTT
CDR3 protein: CASSFSPGTGKAGELFF
D gene: TRBD1
J gene: TRBJ2-2
V gene: TRBV7-9
clone size: few

CDR3 DNA: TGTGCTAGTGGTTTGACACACTCCGGGACTAGCGGGAGAGGGGGGCCCTACGAGCAGTACTTC
CDR3 protein: CASGLTHSGTSGRGGPYEQYF
D gene: TRBD2
J gene: TRBJ2-7
V gene: TRBV12-5
clone size: few

CDR3 DNA: TGTGCCAGCATCAATAGCGGAATCGGGGAGACCCAGTACTTC
CDR3 protein: CASINSGIGETQYF
D gene: NA
J gene: TRBJ2-5
V gene: TRBV25-1
clone size: NA

CDR3 DNA: TGTGCCAGCAGTCCTACAGGGCCAACTAATGAAAAACTGTTTTTT
CDR3 protein: CASSPTGPTNEKLFF
D gene: NA
J gene: TRBJ1-4
V gene: TRBV27
clone size: NA

CDR3 DNA: TGTGCCAGCAGCTTAGGCCGCGGGAAGAACACTGAAGCTTTCTTT
CDR3 protein: CASSLGRGKNTEAFF
D gene: NA
J gene: TRBJ1-1
V gene: TRBV7-9
clone size: few

CDR3 DNA: TGTGCCAGCAGTTTAGCTAGCGGGATCACAGATACGCAGTATTTT
CDR3 protein: CASSLASGITDTQYF
D gene: TRBD2
J gene: TRBJ2-3
V gene: TRBV12-3/TRBV12-4
clone size: many

CDR3 DNA: TGTGCCAGCAGTTACCAGGGACAGGGTGGATCACCCCTCCACTTT
CDR3 protein: CASSYQGQGGSPLHF
D gene: TRBD1
J gene: TRBJ1-6
V gene: TRBV6-5
clone size: once

CDR3 DNA: TGCGCCAGCAGCCAGACCGTTCGAGCTGAGCAGTTCTTC
CDR3 protein: CASSQTVRAEQFF
D gene: NA
J gene: TRBJ2-1
V gene: TRBV4-1
clone size: many

CDR3 DNA: TGTGCCAGCAGTGACCTAGCGGGAGGCCAAGAGACCCAGTACTTC
CDR3 protein: CASSDLAGGQETQYF
D gene: TRBD2
J gene: TRBJ2-5
V gene: TRBV6-1
clone size: few

CDR3 DNA: TGCAGTGCTAGCCCACTAGCTTCGAGCTCCTACAATGAGCAGTTCTTC
CDR3 protein: CSASPLASSSYNEQFF
D gene: NA
J gene: TRBJ2-1
V gene: TRBV20-1
clone size: NA

CDR3 DNA: TGTGCCAGCAGCTGTCCCAGGGGCCCATCAGCCACAGATACGCAGTATTTT
CDR3 protein: CASSCPRGPSATDTQYF
D gene: NA
J gene: TRBJ2-3
V gene: TRBV7-9
clone size: few

CDR3 DNA: TGCGCCAGCAGCTATAACAGGGGGATCCAAGAGACCCAGTACTTC
CDR3 protein: CASSYNRGIQETQYF
D gene: TRBD1
J gene: TRBJ2-5
V gene: TRBV5-1
clone size: NA

CDR3 DNA: TGTGCCAGCAGTTTACAGGGAAATAATTCACCCCTCCACTTT
CDR3 protein: CASSLQGNNSPLHF
D gene: NA
J gene: TRBJ1-6
V gene: TRBV27
clone size: few

CDR3 DNA: TGTGCCAGCACGGAACTAGCGGCTAGCACAGATACGCAGTATTTT
CDR3 protein: CASTELAASTDTQYF
D gene: TRBD2
J gene: TRBJ2-3
V gene: TRBV6-1
clone size: NA

CDR3 DNA: TGTGCCAGCAGCCAAGACGAAAAGGACAGGCTGTTGGGTAAAAATGAAAAACTGTTTTTT
CDR3 protein: CASSQDEKDRLLGKNEKLFF
D gene: TRBD1
J gene: TRBJ1-4
V gene: TRBV3-1
clone size: NA

CDR3 DNA: TGTGCCATCAGTGAGACCGGGACCCAAGAGACCCAGTACTTC
CDR3 protein: CAISETGTQETQYF
D gene: NA
J gene: TRBJ2-5
V gene: TRBV10-3
clone size: NA

CDR3 DNA: TGTGCCAGCAGCGGAGGACGGGGTAACACCGGGGAGCTGTTTTTT
CDR3 protein: CASSGGRGNTGELFF
D gene: NA
J gene: TRBJ2-2
V gene: TRBV9
clone size: few

CDR3 DNA: TGTGCCAGCAGCACCCAAACTAGCCAGGCGGCTGAGCAGTTCTTC
CDR3 protein: CASSTQTSQAAEQFF
D gene: NA
J gene: TRBJ2-1
V gene: TRBV13
clone size: NA

CDR3 DNA: TGTGCCAGCAGCTTAATGGGGGGGGGTGGAGAGACCCAGTACTTC
CDR3 protein: CASSLMGGGGETQYF
D gene: TRBD2
J gene: TRBJ2-5
V gene: TRBV11-2
clone size: NA

CDR3 DNA: TGCGCCAGCAGCAACGGACAGCAGTCTATGAACACTGAAGCTTTCTTT
CDR3 protein: CASSNGQQSMNTEAFF
D gene: NA
J gene: TRBJ1-1
V gene: TRBV4-1
clone size: few

CDR3 DNA: TGTGCCAGCAGCCCCCGTCTGAACACTGAAGCTTTCTTT
CDR3 protein: CASSPRLNTEAFF
D gene: NA
J gene: TRBJ1-1
V gene: TRBV9
clone size: many

CDR3 DNA: TGCGCCAGCAGTCTAGCGGTTCAAGTTAACAATGAGCAGTTCTTC
CDR3 protein: CASSLAVQVNNEQFF
D gene: TRBD2
J gene: TRBJ2-1
V gene: TRBV5-1
clone size: NA

CDR3 DNA: TGCAGTGTACAGGGCTACGAGCAGTACTTC
CDR3 protein: CSVQGYEQYF
D gene: NA
J gene: TRBJ2-7
V gene: TRBV29-1
clone size: few

CDR3 DNA: TGTGCCAGCAGTCCCGGACAGGGACTAAACTATGGCTACACCTTC
CDR3 protein: CASSPGQGLNYGYTF
D gene: TRBD1
J gene: TRBJ1-2
V gene: TRBV27
clone size: NA

CDR3 DNA: TGTGCCAGCAGGATTACAGGGTCAGATGAGCAGTTCTTC
CDR3 protein: CASRITGSDEQFF
D gene: NA
J gene: TRBJ2-1
V gene: TRBV12-3/TRBV12-4
clone size: NA

CDR3 DNA: TGCAGCGTTAACATGGGCACAAGGAACACTGAAGCTTTCTTT
CDR3 protein: CSVNMGTRNTEAFF
D gene: NA
J gene: TRBJ1-1
V gene: TRBV29-1
clone size: NA

CDR3 DNA: TGTGCCAGCCAGCTAGGGGGGGGGAGCACAGATACGCAGTATTTT
CDR3 protein: CASQLGGGSTDTQYF
D gene: NA
J gene: TRBJ2-3
V gene: TRBV7-3
clone size: NA

CDR3 DNA: TGTGCCAGCGTTGGGGGGACTGAAGCTTTCTTT
CDR3 protein: CASVGGTEAFF
D gene: NA
J gene: TRBJ1-1
V gene: TRBV7-9
clone size: many

CDR3 DNA: TGTGCCAGTGGTATATATAGCAATGAGCAGTTCTTC
CDR3 protein: CASGIYSNEQFF
D gene: NA
J gene: TRBJ2-1
V gene: TRBV10-3
clone size: many